This is a list of T cell receptor beta chains from one sample in a study of hypomethylating agent response in myelodysplastic syndrome. Clones were read by immunoSEQ multiplex PCR, and TCRdb kept only the in-frame ones, dropping some. Of roughly 9,300 clones listed, 75% to 85% are singletons. Here the sequenced sample was bone marrow, taken before or after starting hypomethylating agent treatment for myelodysplastic syndrome (not recorded which). Receptors were obtained from a human donor with myelodysplastic syndrome. Both conserved end residues are part of each CDR3. The D gene is left open where the match is weak. Clone size is stated in some rows and not others, as once, few, many or a class when expanded.

d_gene: TRBD1
len: 14
abundance: few
j_gene: TRBJ2-7
v_gene: TRBV5-1
CDR3aa: CASSSGTGIYEQYF
CDR3nt: TGCGCCAGCAGCTCCGGGACAGGGATTTACGAGCAGTACTTC

d_gene: -
len: 14
abundance: -
j_gene: TRBJ1-4
v_gene: TRBV6-1
CDR3aa: CASSEGGLNEKLFF
CDR3nt: TGTGCCAGCAGTGAAGGGGGCCTTAATGAAAAACTGTTTTTT

d_gene: TRBD2
len: 18
abundance: -
j_gene: TRBJ2-2
v_gene: TRBV6-1
CDR3aa: CASSDQWGGAGGTGELFF
CDR3nt: TGTGCCAGCAGTGACCAATGGGGTGGAGCGGGAGGTACCGGGGAGCTGTTTTTT

d_gene: TRBD2
len: 16
abundance: -
j_gene: TRBJ2-3
v_gene: TRBV29-1
CDR3aa: CSVGGTSGIASSTQYF
CDR3nt: TGCAGCGTTGGGGGGACTAGCGGGATTGCATCCTCTACGCAGTATTTT

d_gene: -
len: 15
abundance: once
j_gene: TRBJ2-5
v_gene: TRBV25-1
CDR3aa: CASSQQRSIQETQYF
CDR3nt: TGTGCCAGCAGTCAGCAGCGGTCGATACAAGAGACCCAGTACTTC

d_gene: TRBD1
len: 15
abundance: -
j_gene: TRBJ1-4
v_gene: TRBV6-1
CDR3aa: CASSIYGTGNEKLFF
CDR3nt: TGTGCCAGCAGTATCTACGGGACAGGGAATGAAAAACTGTTTTTT

d_gene: -
len: 14
abundance: -
j_gene: TRBJ2-7
v_gene: TRBV28
CDR3aa: CASSLGFLSGEQYF
CDR3nt: TGTGCCAGCAGTTTGGGTTTCCTCTCGGGCGAGCAGTACTTC

d_gene: TRBD2
len: 17
abundance: -
j_gene: TRBJ2-1
v_gene: TRBV10-3
CDR3aa: CAITDPGGLAGIGEQFF
CDR3nt: TGTGCCATCACCGACCCCGGGGGGCTAGCGGGAATCGGGGAGCAGTTCTTC

d_gene: TRBD2
len: 15
abundance: once
j_gene: TRBJ2-3
v_gene: TRBV6-4
CDR3aa: CASSISGGNTDTQYF
CDR3nt: TGTGCCAGCAGTATTAGCGGGGGGAACACAGATACGCAGTATTTT

d_gene: TRBD2
len: 15
abundance: -
j_gene: TRBJ2-3
v_gene: TRBV11-2
CDR3aa: CASSLVDYGGGTQYF
CDR3nt: TGTGCCAGCAGCTTAGTGGACTACGGGGGGGGTACGCAGTATTTT

d_gene: -
len: 11
abundance: -
j_gene: TRBJ2-7
v_gene: TRBV6-1
CDR3aa: CAGGNTYEQYF
CDR3nt: TGTGCCGGGGGGAACACCTACGAGCAGTACTTC

d_gene: -
len: 12
abundance: -
j_gene: TRBJ1-5
v_gene: TRBV19
CDR3aa: CASRWGYQPQHF
CDR3nt: TGTGCCAGTAGGTGGGGGTATCAGCCCCAGCATTTT

d_gene: -
len: 17
abundance: few
j_gene: TRBJ1-5
v_gene: TRBV15
CDR3aa: CATSRGGGDLGNQPQHF
CDR3nt: TGTGCCACCAGCAGAGGTGGAGGCGACTTGGGCAATCAGCCCCAGCATTTT

d_gene: TRBD1
len: 14
abundance: -
j_gene: TRBJ2-1
v_gene: TRBV29-1
CDR3aa: CSVKQGALFNEQFF
CDR3nt: TGCAGCGTTAAACAGGGGGCGCTTTTCAATGAGCAGTTCTTC

d_gene: TRBD2
len: 20
abundance: -
j_gene: TRBJ2-6
v_gene: TRBV5-1
CDR3aa: CASSREGGGRIISGANVLTF
CDR3nt: TGCGCCAGCAGCCGGGAGGGCGGGGGCCGGATTATCTCTGGGGCCAACGTCCTGACTTTC

d_gene: TRBD1
len: 12
abundance: -
j_gene: TRBJ1-2
v_gene: TRBV5-4
CDR3aa: CASSFGQGGYTF
CDR3nt: TGTGCCAGCAGCTTTGGACAGGGCGGCTACACCTTC

d_gene: -
len: 16
abundance: -
j_gene: TRBJ2-3
v_gene: TRBV5-1
CDR3aa: CASSPGQDLSSDTQYF
CDR3nt: TGCGCCAGCAGCCCAGGTCAGGATCTATCTTCAGATACGCAGTATTTT

d_gene: -
len: 14
abundance: few
j_gene: TRBJ1-5
v_gene: TRBV6-5
CDR3aa: CASSYGQGRQPQHF
CDR3nt: TGTGCCAGCAGTTACGGGCAGGGAAGACAGCCCCAGCATTTT

d_gene: -
len: 14
abundance: -
j_gene: TRBJ1-1
v_gene: TRBV23-1
CDR3aa: CASSRIGGNTEAFF
CDR3nt: TGCGCCAGCAGTCGCATTGGGGGGAACACTGAAGCTTTCTTT

d_gene: TRBD2
len: 14
abundance: -
j_gene: TRBJ2-7
v_gene: TRBV5-1
CDR3aa: CASSLGRGRYEQYF
CDR3nt: TGCGCCAGCAGCCTTGGGAGGGGCAGGTACGAGCAGTACTTC

d_gene: -
len: 14
abundance: -
j_gene: TRBJ2-2
v_gene: TRBV30
CDR3aa: CAWGSARNTGELFF
CDR3nt: TGTGCCTGGGGCAGCGCGAGGAACACCGGGGAGCTGTTTTTT

d_gene: -
len: 13
abundance: once
j_gene: TRBJ1-1
v_gene: TRBV6-1
CDR3aa: CASSSTGHTEAFF
CDR3nt: TGTGCCAGCAGTTCGACAGGCCACACTGAAGCTTTCTTT

d_gene: -
len: 14
abundance: -
j_gene: TRBJ2-7
v_gene: TRBV7-6
CDR3aa: CASSPVTTMAEQYF
CDR3nt: TGTGCCAGCAGCCCCGTAACGACTATGGCAGAGCAGTACTTC

d_gene: -
len: 13
abundance: once
j_gene: TRBJ1-1
v_gene: TRBV11-2
CDR3aa: CASSLDSKTEAFF
CDR3nt: TGTGCCAGCAGCTTAGATAGTAAGACTGAAGCTTTCTTT

d_gene: -
len: 15
abundance: -
j_gene: TRBJ2-5
v_gene: TRBV29-1
CDR3aa: CSVEGRGEAGETQYF
CDR3nt: TGCAGCGTTGAGGGTCGCGGGGAAGCTGGAGAGACCCAGTACTTC

d_gene: TRBD1
len: 16
abundance: few
j_gene: TRBJ2-7
v_gene: TRBV4-1
CDR3aa: CASSQDRVGGNYEQYF
CDR3nt: TGCGCCAGCAGCCAGGACAGGGTCGGGGGCAACTACGAGCAGTACTTC